This entry concerns a single TCR beta chain. Its target antigen remains unknown. It has no much larger one-base neighbor in the sample; base qualities were not kept. This record comes from a study of vaccination and CD4 T cells after COVID-19 (dated by TCRdb to the early 2020s). As for the study more broadly: Every convalescent patient had a positive nasal swab PCR test for SARS-CoV-2, with mild disease in roughly nine patients and severe disease in one. Six males and four females were included in the convalescent cohort, with two Hispanic individuals, seven Caucasians, two Asians and one multiracial person represented. Participants got two doses of the Pfizer-BioNTech BNT162b2 vaccine (n=8) or two doses of the Moderna mRNA-1273 vaccine (n=2). Post-COVID blood samples from convalescent patients were collected a median of about 110 days after diagnosis, with a range of 35 to 161 days. Post-vaccine blood samples were taken a median of around 68 days after the second vaccine dose, with a range of about 13 to 250 days. For stimulating the cultures, overlapping spike peptide pools were used, derived from SARS-CoV-2 as well as from the common cold coronaviruses HCoV-NL63, HCoV-OC43 and HCoV-229E. In control cultures, a CEFX viral epitope pool was used as positive control, an HIV-1 Nef peptide pool was used as negative control, or no peptide was added. In 10 COVID-19 convalescent patients and a few infection-naive healthy vaccine recipients, the spike-specific CD4+ TCR repertoire before mRNA vaccination was compared with the repertoire after mRNA vaccination.

The CDR3 measures 15 amino acids from cysteine to phenylalanine. Here the CDR3 DNA is all that survives: 45 bases in frame from base 1. CDR1 and CDR2, per the germline V gene (reference sequence), are MNHEY and SMNVEV. The germline ends are 20 bases apart after V is trimmed by 4 bases and J by 8 bases. In the paper's terms, the treatment or condition label means: roughly 11-day PBMC culture with coronavirus spike peptide pools or control peptides (ViraFEST assay). The ViraFEST assay, used in the study, expanded antigen-specific T cells with peptide pools and then identified the expanded clonotypes through TCR sequencing. The convalescent patients' positive SARS-CoV-2 PCR tests fell between March and December 2020, which was before the Alpha, Beta and Delta variants emerged in the United States. Each well held 2 million to 2.5 million PBMCs cultured with about 9.8 ug/ml peptide pools in IMDM containing around 5% human AB serum and 9 to 10 IU/ml IL-2. Half of the culture medium was replaced with fresh IL-2-containing medium on days 3 and 7. After less than twelve days of culture, CD4+ T cells were isolated by negative selection with the EasySep CD4+ T cell isolation kit. PBMCs were separated from whole blood using Ficoll-Paque Plus gradient centrifugation and then either used fresh or cryopreserved at -140C. Triplicate wells were generally used for each culture condition.

The library was generated by PCR. DNA from cultured CD4+ T cells underwent TCR sequencing with the Oncomine TCR Beta short-read assay at the Johns Hopkins FTIC core. The QIAamp micro DNA kit was used to extract genomic DNA from the cultured CD4+ T cells. Oncomine TCR Beta libraries made from cultured CD4+ T cells were pooled using unique dual indexes and sequenced on an Illumina iSeq 100. In the original analysis: Non-productive sequences were removed, and CDR3s that did not start with C, did not end with F or W, or were shorter than 7 amino acids were discarded. Antigen-specific clonotypes were identified with the MANAFEST web application by comparing peptide-stimulated wells with reference and other culture wells. For a clone to be called positive, the clone needed an FDR below 0.05, an odds ratio above 5, and a productive frequency above 0.1% in at least two of three replicate wells. Clonotypes that were significantly expanded in both SARS-CoV-2 spike wells and at least one common cold coronavirus spike condition were defined as cross-reactive. Levenshtein distances (stringdist) and unrooted phylogenetic trees (ape) in R version 3.6.1 were used to assess CDR3 homology. Using fastp at Q25 and MiXCR, TCRdb reprocessed the public reads and kept productive beta chains. Each CDR3 protein gets just one entry, which takes the most common genes and DNA from the rows behind it. TCRdb's processing, not the study's, gives the V and J calls here. The sample table records some 18,000 distinct CDR3 sequences; approximately 48% of these occur just once. 2.5% of the sample belongs to the ten largest clones.

The study at large found these results: In convalescent patients, nearly all vaccine-specific clones (304 of 307) were found to be mono-reactive for SARS-CoV-2 spike rather than cross-reactive with common cold coronaviruses. The median number of SARS-CoV-2-reactive clonotypes rose from around 20 after infection to approximately 41 after vaccination, but the change was not significant. Relatively few convalescent patients were included in the study, and early timepoints after natural infection were not analyzed. Among convalescent patients, a median about 86% of the SARS-CoV-2-reactive clones seen after vaccination appeared only after vaccination, which suggests priming specific to the vaccine.

This TCR came from a human donor who had recovered from COVID-19. Here the chain combines TRBV27 and TRBJ1-2; too little of a D gene remains to name it. The starting material was CD4+ T cells from blood, cultured in vitro, obtained after SARS-CoV-2 vaccination. The CDR3 region reads CASSSDPKSRSGYTF. The base sequence is TGTGCCAGCAGTTCGGACCCTAAGTCGCGAAGCGGCTACACCTTC.